Listed below are T cell receptor beta chains from one sample, sequenced in a study of blood T cell repertoires in COVID-19. The method was immunoSEQ multiplex PCR; TCRdb's version includes in-frame clones alone and lacks a portion of them. The data show over 150,000 clones, 85% to 90% seen once. The sample taken for sequencing was peripheral blood. These receptors were collected from a man aged 55 to 69 with COVID-19, enrolled during active disease. Both conserved end residues are part of each CDR3. D genes are given only for firm matches. Some rows have no size entry. The others give once, few or many, or a class for an expanded clone.

TRBJ2-6 TRBD1 TRBV4-2 once CASSQGTGAQANVLTF TGTGCCAGCAGCCAGGGGACAGGGGCCCAGGCCAACGTCCTGACTTTC
TRBJ1-2 TRBD1 TRBV4-3 once CASSQDPQGARGYTF TGCGCCAGCAGCCAAGATCCTCAGGGGGCGCGTGGCTACACCTTC
TRBJ2-1 TRBD1 TRBV3-1/TRBV3-2 . CASSPDRVSYNEQFF TGTGCCAGCAGCCCCGACAGGGTTTCCTACAATGAGCAGTTCTTC
TRBJ1-3 . TRBV14 few CASSQDYGGVIYF TGTGCCAGCAGCCAAGATTACGGGGGAGTCATATATTTT
TRBJ2-3 . TRBV24-1 . CATSDLAGITDTQYF TGTGCCACCAGTGATTTGGCAGGGATCACAGATACGCAGTATTTT
TRBJ2-1 . TRBV20-1 . CSASGRGLTYNEQFF TGCAGTGCTAGTGGGCGGGGGCTCACCTACAATGAGCAGTTCTTC
TRBJ1-2 . TRBV7-2 . CASSLVPGNYGYTF TGTGCCAGCAGCTTAGTACCAGGGAACTATGGCTACACCTTC
TRBJ2-6 . TRBV18 . CASSPPSSGANVLTF TGTGCCAGCTCACCTCCGAGCTCTGGGGCCAACGTCCTGACTTTC
TRBJ1-2 . TRBV6-5 . CASSSRGLDYGYTF TGTGCCAGCAGCTCAAGGGGATTGGACTATGGCTACACCTTC
TRBJ1-5 TRBD1 TRBV6-6 . CASSYSTGGDQPQHF TGTGCCAGCAGTTACTCGACAGGGGGCGATCAGCCCCAGCATTTT
TRBJ2-6 TRBD1 TRBV5-1 . CASSRGQGALSGANVLTF TGCGCCAGCAGCCGAGGACAGGGGGCTCTCTCTGGGGCCAACGTCCTGACTTTC
TRBJ2-7 TRBD2 TRBV4-3 . CASSQGLAPRNEQYF TGCGCCAGCAGCCAAGGACTAGCCCCACGGAACGAGCAGTACTTC
TRBJ1-4 . TRBV28 . CASSSSINEKLFF TGTGCCAGCTCGAGTAGTATTAATGAAAAACTGTTTTTT
TRBJ2-7 TRBD1 TRBV2 . CASSEVIGQGTYEQYF TGTGCCAGCAGTGAGGTTATTGGACAGGGGACCTACGAGCAGTACTTC
TRBJ1-4 TRBD1 TRBV18 many CASSSTGGDEKLFF TGTGCCAGCTCATCGACAGGGGGGGACGAAAAACTGTTTTTT
TRBJ2-1 TRBD2 TRBV15 . CATSRDSSLAGGRHEQFF TGTGCCACCAGCAGAGATTCATCTCTAGCGGGGGGGCGGCATGAGCAGTTCTTC
TRBJ1-3 . TRBV29-1 . CSVDGTQGNTIYF TGCAGCGTCGACGGGACACAGGGAAACACCATATATTTT
TRBJ2-7 . TRBV5-1 . CASSLGQGNYEQYF TGCGCCAGCAGCTTGGGGCAGGGTAACTACGAGCAGTACTTC
TRBJ2-1 TRBD2 TRBV19 . CASSKVAGEGEQFF TGTGCCAGTAGTAAGGTAGCGGGAGAGGGCGAGCAGTTCTTC
TRBJ2-5 TRBD2 TRBV10-3 . CAARRTSEETQYF TGTGCCGCCCGTCGGACTAGCGAGGAGACCCAGTACTTC
TRBJ2-3 . TRBV6-2/TRBV6-3 . CASSQGALGHLGQQPTDTQYF TGTGCCAGCAGTCAAGGGGCTCTCGGGCATCTCGGCCAGCAGCCCACAGATACGCAGTATTTT
TRBJ1-4 . TRBV3-1/TRBV3-2 . CASSSTASTNEKLFF TGTGCCAGCAGCTCCACAGCCTCAACTAATGAAAAACTGTTTTTT
TRBJ1-4 . TRBV12-3/TRBV12-4 . CASTRARREKLFF TGTGCCAGCACAAGGGCCCGGAGGGAAAAACTGTTTTTT
TRBJ1-1 TRBD1 TRBV5-1 . CASSVQGGRTEAFF TGCGCCAGCAGCGTTCAGGGGGGTAGAACTGAAGCTTTCTTT
TRBJ2-4 TRBD2 TRBV4-2 . CASSQAGTSGRDIQYF TGTGCCAGCAGCCAAGCCGGGACTAGCGGGAGAGACATTCAGTACTTC
TRBJ1-1 TRBD1 TRBV11-2 . CASSLAAQGALNTEAFF TGTGCCAGCAGCTTAGCCGCTCAGGGGGCCCTGAACACTGAAGCTTTCTTT
TRBJ1-2 TRBD1 TRBV7-8 . CASSLASGQASYGYTF TGTGCCAGCAGCTTAGCGTCAGGACAGGCCTCCTATGGCTACACCTTC
TRBJ1-3 . TRBV5-6 . CASSLYTGFSGNTIYF TGTGCCAGCAGCTTGTATACCGGGTTCTCTGGAAACACCATATATTTT
TRBJ1-1 TRBD1 TRBV29-1 . CSVCFDRGRDTEAFF TGCAGCGTTTGTTTCGACAGGGGGCGGGACACTGAAGCTTTCTTT
TRBJ1-2 . TRBV9 . CASSVGRERGYTF TGTGCCAGCAGCGTAGGCAGGGAACGTGGCTACACCTTC
TRBJ1-5 TRBD1 TRBV11-3 . CASSPRGQEEGQPQHF TGTGCCAGCAGTCCTAGGGGACAGGAGGAAGGTCAGCCCCAGCATTTT
TRBJ1-3 . TRBV7-2 . CASSGGAGNTIYF TGTGCCAGCAGTGGGGGGGCTGGAAACACCATATATTTT
TRBJ2-2 TRBD2 TRBV9 . CASSVAVLAGGTGELFF TGTGCCAGCAGCGTAGCGGTGCTAGCGGGGGGTACCGGGGAGCTGTTTTTT
TRBJ1-1 TRBD1 TRBV14 . CASSLGQGAHGAFF TGTGCCAGCAGCCTGGGACAGGGGGCCCATGGCGCTTTCTTT
TRBJ1-3 . TRBV7-2 . CASSPTGGSGNTIYF TGTGCCAGCAGCCCCACGGGGGGAAGTGGAAACACCATATATTTT
TRBJ1-6 TRBD1 TRBV11-2 . CASSLVGTGGDSPLHF TGTGCCAGCAGCTTAGTGGGGACAGGGGGCGATTCACCCCTCCACTTT